The 25 T cell receptor beta chains below all came from one sample that was sequenced in a study of blood T cell repertoires in COVID-19. TCRdb keeps only in-frame clones here, not all; method: immunoSEQ multiplex PCR. This table has over 100,000 clones, approximately 87% appearing once. Sequencing was done on a sample of peripheral blood. The source of these receptors is a woman aged 60-75 years with acute or convalescent COVID-19.

J is TRBJ2-1 and V is TRBV5-1; weak D call: TRBD2 (6 bases). In germline, CDR1 is SGHRS, CDR2 YFSETQ. V was pared by 0 bases and J by 10 bases, with 17 bases between. This CDR3 spans 15 amino acids. The CDR3 nucleotides read TGCGCCAGCAGCTTGGAAGCGGGTGAGGCGGGGGAGCAGTTCTTC. Translated, it gives CASSLEAGEAGEQFF.

V and J are TRBV7-3 and TRBJ2-1, with 7 nucleotides matching TRBD1. The germline gives CDR1 SGHTA, CDR2 FQGTGA. The CDR3 loop spans 12 amino acids. V gave up 4 bases and J gave up 13 bases; unmatched junction bases: 7. CDR3 in DNA: TGTGCCAGCAGCTCCGGGACAGCGAGACAGTTCTTC. Translation gives CASSSGTARQFF.

The chain employs TRBV18 and TRBJ2-3; TRBD2 matches 12 bases. This CDR3 is built from 16 residues. Germline CDR1 KGHSH, CDR2 LQKENI. Trimming removed 4 bases from V and 5 bases from J; junction bases left unmatched: 7. CDR3 sequence reads: CASSLQTSGGEDTQYF. DNA of the CDR3: TGTGCCAGCTCACTCCAGACTAGCGGGGGTGAAGATACGCAGTATTTT.

The chain recombines TRBV19 with TRBJ1-1; TRBD1 is a possible D gene (6 bases). Trimming took 10 bases from V and 2 from J, leaving 17 bases between them. The CDR3 is made up of 14 amino acids. The V gene's germline CDR1 is LNHDA and CDR2 SQIVND (reference sequence). The DNA of the CDR3 is TGTGCCACCTGTCCGGGACACCTAAACACTGAAGCTTTCTTT. Protein: CATCPGHLNTEAFF.

The chain is built from TRBV5-1 and TRBJ2-2, with a tentative D call TRBD1 (5 bases). V lost 2 bases and J 1 base, leaving 12 bases between the germline ends. The CDR3 has 16 amino acids. Germline lookup yields CDR1 SGHRS and CDR2 YFSETQ. The CDR3 region is CASSFEAGWNTGELFF. In nucleotides, the CDR3 is TGCGCCAGCAGCTTCGAGGCAGGGTGGAACACCGGGGAGCTGTTTTTT. Variable domain in full (rest from reference TRBV5-1 and TRBJ2-2): KAGVTQTPRYLIKTRGQQVTLSCSPISGHRSVSWYQQTPGQGLQFLFEYFSETQRNKGNFPGRFSGRQFSNSRSEMNVSTLELGDSALYLCASSFEAGWNTGELFFGEGSRLTVL.

The chain couples TRBV7-9 to TRBJ2-7; TRBD1 might be the D (7 bases). This CDR3 contains 15 residues. CDR1 and CDR2 from the germline V gene are SEHNR and FQNEAQ (reference sequence). Trimming cost V 8 bases and J 2 bases, with 19 bases left between them. Here the CDR3 DNA reads TGTGCCAGCGACCCCCCGCAGGGGGGTCCCTACGAGCAGTACTTC. It is translated as CASDPPQGGPYEQYF.

A single count supports this clone. The CDR3 loop reads CASSRDSYTGELFF. The CDR3 region has the DNA TGTGCCAGCAGCAGGGACTCTTACACCGGGGAGCTGTTTTTT. V and J are TRBV28 and TRBJ2-2; possible D gene TRBD2, 6 bases. The CDR3 is 14 amino acids. The germline V and J ends were trimmed by 6 bases and 3 bases, with 11 bases remaining between them. The germline V gene has CDR1 MDHEN and CDR2 SYDVKM.

V usage is TRBV2 and J usage is TRBJ2-7; 10 nucleotides agree with TRBD2. Germline V gives CDR1 SNHLY, CDR2 FYNNEI. J gave up 5 bases and V 8 bases, and 15 bases lay outside the gene matches. The CDR3 totals 16 residues. CDR3 loop: CASAPPSGRAPHEQYF. As DNA, the CDR3 is TGTGCCAGCGCGCCGCCAAGCGGGAGGGCCCCCCACGAGCAGTACTTC.

J is TRBJ2-5 and V is TRBV5-6, with D perhaps matching TRBD2 (6 bases). The V gene lost 0 bases and the J gene lost 5 bases, with 8 bases spanning the gap. Germline V gene data show CDR1 as SGHDT and CDR2 as YYEEEE. This CDR3 has 13 amino acids. CDR3 DNA sequence: TGTGCCAGCAGCTTGGGTCGGGGGGAGACCCAGTACTTC. Translating gives CASSLGRGETQYF.

Worth noting for this clone: The sample carries other DNA sequences with the same CDR3. The chain employs TRBV10-2 and TRBJ1-1; 7 bases are a match to TRBD1. The CDR3 covers 13 residues. CDR1 is WSHSY, CDR2 SAAADI, per germline. V lost 4 bases to trimming and J lost 2 bases; unmatched junction nucleotides: 1. In nucleotides, the CDR3 is TGCGCCAGCAGTGGACAGGGTAACACTGAAGCTTTCTTT. Protein: CASSGQGNTEAFF.

The count of this clone is one. V is TRBV5-4 and J is TRBJ1-2; 7 positions match TRBD1. V shed 6 bases and J 2 bases; nucleotides not matched to a gene: 10. The CDR3 sequence is 15 residues long. From germline, CDR1 is SGHNT and CDR2 YYREEE (reference sequence). CDR3 region: CASTPRQGPNYGYTF. CDR3 coding DNA: TGTGCCAGCACCCCTCGACAGGGCCCCAACTATGGCTACACCTTC.

The V and J genes are TRBV28 and TRBJ1-2; D remains unclear. From germline, CDR1 is MDHEN and CDR2 SYDVKM. This CDR3 is 19 amino acids long. V lost 4 bases and J 0 bases, leaving 24 bases between the germline ends. The CDR3 DNA sequence: TGTGCCAGCAGTTCTCCAGTCGCAGGCGAAGTCCCCCCTAACTATGGCTACACCTTC. Protein sequence: CASSSPVAGEVPPNYGYTF.

The chain joins TRBV28 to TRBJ1-5, with a possible D match to TRBD1 (5 bases). This CDR3 contains 16 residues. Germline CDR1 MDHEN, CDR2 SYDVKM. Trimming removed 7 bases from V and 7 bases from J, with 23 bases in between. CDR3 amino acids: CASTLNGDAGKQPQHF. The CDR3 region has the DNA TGTGCCAGCACCCTGAACGGGGACGCGGGGAAGCAGCCCCAGCATTTT.

This chain joins TRBV28 and TRBJ2-7, with D tentatively TRBD2 (5 bases). Germline V gives CDR1 MDHEN, CDR2 SYDVKM. The CDR3 sequence is 13 residues long. V lost 3 bases, J lost 1 base, and 7 bases lay in between. The CDR3 nucleotides read TGTGCCAGCAGTTTGGGCGGGTCCTACGAGCAGTACTTC. This encodes CASSLGGSYEQYF. The variable domain in full, completed from reference TRBV28 and TRBJ2-7, reads DVKVTQSSRYLVKRTGEKVFLECVQDMDHENMFWYRQDPGLGLRLIYFSYDVKMKEKGDIPEGYSVSREKKERFSLILESASTNQTSMYLCASSLGGSYEQYFGPGTRLTVT.

This clone was observed a handful of times. The CDR3 sequence is CASFPGTENTGELFF. CDR3 nucleotides: TGTGCCAGCTTCCCCGGGACAGAGAACACCGGGGAGCTGTTTTTT. This sequence joins TRBV6-5 and TRBJ2-2; 7 nucleotides match TRBD1. CDR3 length equals 15 residues. Trimming took 8 bases from V and 1 from J; bases not matched to a gene: 7. Germline V gene sequence: CDR1 MNHEY, CDR2 SVGAGI.

CDR3 in DNA: TGCGCCAGCAGCGTCGGGGAGGGGAGAAAGTTCTTC. Encoded protein: CASSVGEGRKFF. The chain combines TRBV4-3 with TRBJ2-1, with 7 positions matching TRBD2. Germline V lookup: CDR1 LGHNA, CDR2 YSLEER. V shed 5 bases and J 14 bases; nucleotides not matched to a gene: 9. The CDR3 totals 12 residues.

J is TRBJ1-5 and V is TRBV27, with a possible D match to TRBD1 (6 bases). This CDR3 region has 12 residues. The germline V and J ends were trimmed by 9 bases and 3 bases, with 9 bases remaining between them. Germline V gives CDR1 MNHEY, CDR2 SMNVEV (reference sequence). The CDR3 region is CASGQPNQPQHF. DNA for the CDR3: TGTGCCAGTGGACAGCCCAATCAGCCCCAGCATTTT.

The chain uses TRBV3-1 (or the pseudogene TRBV3-2) and TRBJ1-1; 9 positions match TRBD1. The V gene's germline CDR1 is LGHDT and CDR2 YNNKEL (reference sequence). With 3 bases clipped from V and 1 base from J, the junction kept 9 bases outside the gene matches. The CDR3 contains 17 residues. The CDR3 DNA sequence: TGTGCCAGCAGCCATACCAGGACAGGGGCCGGGAACACTGAAGCTTTCTTT. Its translation: CASSHTRTGAGNTEAFF.

The V call is TRBV7-2, the J call TRBJ1-2, with 9 bases fitting TRBD1. CDR1 and CDR2 (germline): SGHTA, FQGNSA. The CDR3 spans 16 residues. The ends lost 5 bases at V and 7 bases at J; junction bases unmatched: 14. The CDR3 region is CASSVVPRDRVSGYTF. CDR3 nucleotides: TGTGCCAGCAGCGTAGTCCCCCGGGACAGGGTCTCTGGCTACACCTTC.

The rearrangement joins TRBV6-2 or TRBV6-3 to TRBJ2-1; tentative D call: TRBD1 (5 bases). The V and J ends lost 5 bases and 12 bases respectively, with 14 bases between them. The CDR3 loop spans 12 amino acids. Germline CDR1 and CDR2: MNHEY and SVGEGT. CDR3 DNA sequence: TGTGCCAGCAGTCCGTGGGGCGGTGGGCAGTTCTTC. This encodes CASSPWGGGQFF.

The chain links TRBV11-3 to TRBJ2-2, with 7 nucleotides matching TRBD2. V lost 5 bases to trimming and J lost 3 bases; unmatched junction nucleotides: 15. Germline V gives CDR1 SGHNT, CDR2 YENEEA. This CDR3 is 18 amino acids long. The CDR3, as DNA: TGTGCCAGCAGCCCCGGTTCTAGCGGTCTAAAGGACACCGGGGAGCTGTTTTTT. It specifies CASSPGSSGLKDTGELFF. The full variable domain, rest sourced from reference TRBV11-3 and TRBJ2-2, is EAGVVQSPRYKIIEKKQPVAFWCNPISGHNTLYWYLQNLGQGPELLIRYENEEAVDDSQLPKDRFSAERLKGVDSTLKIQPAELGDSAVYLCASSPGSSGLKDTGELFFGEGSRLTVL.

Only a few counts were recorded for this clone. This chain connects TRBV27 to TRBJ1-2; 8 bases map to TRBD1. The germline CDR1 and CDR2 sequences are MNHEY and SMNVEV (reference sequence). The V gene end was trimmed by 4 bases and the J gene end by 0 bases; junction bases not matched to a gene: 4. The CDR3 runs 15 residues. CDR3 amino acids: CASSYGQGANYGYTF. DNA for the CDR3: TGTGCCAGCAGTTACGGACAGGGAGCTAACTATGGCTACACCTTC.

This sequence joins TRBV18 and TRBJ1-5; D is ambiguous. In germline, CDR1 is KGHSH, CDR2 LQKENI. This CDR3 spans 13 amino acids. V was cut by 2 bases and J by 1 base, with 3 bases left in between. The CDR3, as DNA: TGTGCCAGCTCACCAGCGAGCAATCAGCCCCAGCATTTT. It is translated as CASSPASNQPQHF.

The chain joins TRBV12-3 or TRBV12-4 to TRBJ2-5; the D gene is possibly TRBD2 (6 bases). Between the trimmed V and J ends, which lost 8 bases and 4 bases, there was a span of 14 bases. The CDR3 sequence is 13 residues long. CDR3: CASGTSGSETQYF. CDR3 bases: TGTGCCAGCGGGACTTCAGGATCAGAGACCCAGTACTTC.

The CDR3 DNA follows: TGTGCCAGTAGGTTGGAGGGGGCTAACTCCTACGAGCAGTACTTC. The encoded protein is CASRLEGANSYEQYF. The chain links TRBV19 to TRBJ2-7, with a weak D call TRBD1 (7 bases). Deletions cut 6 bases from V and 0 bases from J, with 15 bases between. Germline CDR1 LNHDA, CDR2 SQIVND (reference sequence). This CDR3 contains 15 residues.